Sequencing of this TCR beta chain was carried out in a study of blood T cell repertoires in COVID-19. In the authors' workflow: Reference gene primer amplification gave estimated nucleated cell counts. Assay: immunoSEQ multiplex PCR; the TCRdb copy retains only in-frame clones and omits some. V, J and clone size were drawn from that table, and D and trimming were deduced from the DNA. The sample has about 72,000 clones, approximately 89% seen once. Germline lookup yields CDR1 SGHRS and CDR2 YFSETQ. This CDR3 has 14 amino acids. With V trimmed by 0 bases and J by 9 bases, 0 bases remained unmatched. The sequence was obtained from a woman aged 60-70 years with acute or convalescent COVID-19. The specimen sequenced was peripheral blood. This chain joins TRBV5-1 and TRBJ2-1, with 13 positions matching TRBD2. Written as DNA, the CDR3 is TGCGCCAGCAGCTTGGGACTAGCGGGGGGTGAGCAGTTCTTC. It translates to CASSLGLAGGEQFF.